Sequencing of this T cell receptor beta chain was carried out in a study of blood T cell repertoires in COVID-19. Produced via immunoSEQ multiplex PCR; TCRdb's table is partial and in-frame only. The sample contains 85,000 to 130,000 clones, about 87% of which appear only once. The count of this clone is one. The V gene's germline CDR1 is LGHNT and CDR2 FRNRAP. Trimming shortened V by 3 bases and J by 2 bases, and 6 bases separated the two germline ends. CDR3 length: 13 residues. The sequencing input was peripheral blood. The chain carries TRBV12-5 and TRBJ2-3; D is unclear. This TCR came from a middle-aged man with acute or convalescent COVID-19. The CDR3 bases are TGTGCTAGTGGTTTCCCCAACACAGATACGCAGTATTTT. Translating gives CASGFPNTDTQYF.